Presented here are 2 T cell receptor beta chains from one specimen sequenced in a study of graft-versus-host responses after intestinal transplantation. The protocol was immunoSEQ multiplex PCR, while the TCRdb copy is restricted to in-frame clones and leaves out a portion. Of tens of thousands of clones detected, over 80% appear once; the ten largest clones hold about 40%. Specimen: PBMCs, collected about 250 days after intestinal transplant. Every receptor here comes from a human patient who received an intestinal transplant, so some T cells may come from the graft donor.

Here the CDR3 reads CASSLPDQRPYEQYF. The CDR3 DNA sequence: TGCGCCAGCAGCTTGCCCGACCAACGTCCTTACGAGCAGTACTTC. The chain couples TRBV5-1 to TRBJ2-7; unclear D gene. Between the trimmed V and J ends, which lost 1 base and 4 bases, there was a span of 15 bases. From germline, CDR1 is SGHRS and CDR2 YFSETQ. CDR3 length: 15 residues.

For the CDR3, the DNA is TGTGCCAGCGGGGGAAACGAGCAGTACTTC. Translated, it gives CASGGNEQYF. The chain combines TRBV6-5 with TRBJ2-7; D may correspond to TRBD1 or TRBD2 (5 bases each). Germline CDR1 is MNHEY and CDR2 is SVGAGI. Trimming took off 8 bases at V and 5 bases at J, with 7 bases between the two ends. The CDR3 has 10 amino acids.